The 8 T cell receptor beta chains below come from one sample, sequenced in a study of T cells in Graves' hyperthyroidism and ophthalmopathy. Amplified regions were TCR beta CDR3 sequences from RNA transcripts. In the first-round RT-PCR of the TCR CDR3, the HTBI primer set was used. One entry per CDR3 protein results from TCRdb running MiXCR on the multiplex PCR reads. The data contain 650,000 to 800,000 distinct CDR3 sequences, 45% of them seen just once; the ten biggest clones take up 6.5% to 9%. Sequenced input: peripheral blood or thyroid tissue (not recorded which). All receptors come from an adult man with Graves' disease, either hyperthyroidism or ophthalmopathy (not recorded which).

This clonotype appeared many times. The rearrangement joins TRBV20-1 to TRBJ2-5; the D is unclear. From germline, CDR1 is DFQATT and CDR2 SNEGSKA (reference sequence). The germline V and J ends were trimmed by 3 bases and 3 bases, with 8 bases remaining between them. This CDR3 is built from 12 residues. CDR3 DNA sequence: TGCAGTGCTAGTCGGGCGGAAGAGACCCAGTACTTC. Translated: CSASRAEETQYF.

The sample holds one count of this clonotype. The chain recombines TRBV10-3 with TRBJ2-7; a possible D gene is TRBD1 (5 bases). CDR3 length: 12 amino acids. Trimming took 10 bases from V and 2 from J, leaving 12 bases between them. CDR1 ENHRY and CDR2 SYGVKD come from the germline V gene. DNA of the CDR3: TGTGCCACCCAACCAGGGCCCTACGAGCAGTACTTC. This translates into CATQPGPYEQYF.

V is TRBV10-2 and J is TRBJ1-1; D gene uncertain. The V and J ends lost 2 bases and 0 bases respectively, with 13 bases between them. Looked up from germline, CDR1 is WSHSY and CDR2 is SAAADI. This CDR3 contains 16 residues. The CDR3 here is CASSELGGRLNTEAFF. Written as DNA, the CDR3 is TGCGCCAGCAGTGAGCTTGGTGGCAGGTTGAACACTGAAGCTTTCTTT.

In its sample, this clonotype was seen a few times. The chain links TRBV5-1 to TRBJ1-1; no firm D call. CDR1 is SGHRS, CDR2 YFSETQ, per germline. CDR3 length: 11 amino acids. V was pared by 6 bases and J by 1 base, with 4 bases between. The CDR3 DNA reads TGCGCCAGCAAAGGGAACACTGAAGCTTTCTTT. This gives the protein CASKGNTEAFF.

As for this clonotype: This may be a read error: a much more frequent sequence differs by one nucleotide. J is TRBJ2-7 and V is TRBV10-3; D may correspond to TRBD1 or TRBD2 (5 bases each). The germline V gene has CDR1 ENHRY and CDR2 SYGVKD. V lost 0 bases, J lost 5 bases, and 11 bases lay in between. This CDR3 is built from 14 residues. The CDR3 loop is CAISESAGRDEQYF. The DNA for the CDR3 is TGTGCCATCAGTGAGTCGGCAGGGAGAGACGAGCAGTACTTC.

Note on this clonotype: It may be a read error: a sequence one base away is much more abundant. The chain couples TRBV10-3 to TRBJ1-1; TRBD1 aligns across 12 bases. The CDR3 has 15 amino acids. Unmatched junction bases numbered 4, after V lost 8 bases and J lost 0 bases. Looked up from germline, CDR1 is ENHRY and CDR2 is SYGVKD. The CDR3 sequence is CAIGTGGPMNTEAFF. The CDR3 region has the DNA TGTGCCATCGGGACAGGGGGCCCCATGAACACTGAAGCTTTCTTT.

The V gene is TRBV5-1, the J gene TRBJ2-7; 12 nucleotides line up with TRBD2. The J segment lost 1 base and the V segment lost 2 bases, leaving 4 bases of the junction unmatched. Germline V gives CDR1 SGHRS, CDR2 YFSETQ. This CDR3 has 16 amino acids. CDR3 residues: CASSFLAGGLSYEQYF. The CDR3 DNA reads as TGCGCCAGCAGCTTTCTAGCGGGAGGGTTGTCCTACGAGCAGTACTTC.

The rearrangement links TRBV2 to TRBJ1-1; perhaps TRBD1 as D (5 bases). Germline V gene data show CDR1 as SNHLY and CDR2 as FYNNEI. V dropped 3 bases and J dropped 11 bases, with 19 bases sitting between them. This CDR3 is 14 amino acids long. Here the CDR3 DNA reads TGTGCCAGCAGTGATATTCTTTTTCTTGGGACGGCTTTCTTT. Its translation is CASSDILFLGTAFF.